This T cell receptor (beta chain) was profiled in a study of blood T cell repertoires in COVID-19. Overall study context: Samples representing acute and convalescent COVID-19 were sourced from the United States, Italy and Spain. Sample material is recorded as cDNA or gDNA derived from T cells, B-cell-depleted T cells, or PBMCs.

V was pared by 8 bases and J by 8 bases, with 4 bases of the junction left unmatched. Germline loops: CDR1 MNHEY, CDR2 SVGAGI. The CDR3 totals 12 residues. Repertoires were generated with immunoSEQ multiplex PCR, while TCRdb's copy carries only in-frame clones and drops some. The data contain about 150,000 clones, about 80% of them singletons. Sequenced material: peripheral blood. This sequence joins TRBV6-5 and TRBJ1-1, with TRBD1 identical over 11 bases. This receptor was identified in a woman aged 55-70 years with COVID-19, enrolled during active disease. CDR3 amino acids: CASGDRGLEAFF. The CDR3 DNA sequence: TGTGCCAGCGGGGACAGGGGGTTGGAAGCTTTCTTT.